This TCR beta chain was observed in a study of blood T cell repertoires in COVID-19. In the study overall: PBMCs, B-cell-depleted T cells, or T cells were the source of the cDNA or gDNA that made up the material.

Recovered Cohort 3 donors showed two negative PCRs, clearance, or symptom resolution. The CDR3 has 16 residues. Germline CDR1 is KGHSH and CDR2 is LQKENI. V dropped 3 bases and J dropped 3 bases, with 15 bases sitting between them. Sequencing was performed with immunoSEQ multiplex PCR; in TCRdb, only in-frame clones are kept and a portion is missing. The table lists about 480,000 clones, 88% of them singletons. The chain couples TRBV18 to TRBJ1-5; possibly TRBD1 for D (6 bases). Sequenced material: PBMCs or T cells enriched from blood (not recorded which). The receptor was isolated from a woman aged 40 to 50 who had recovered from COVID-19. The CDR3 protein is CASSPFGGFNNQPQHF. In DNA form, the CDR3 reads TGTGCCAGCTCACCGTTTGGGGGCTTTAACAATCAGCCCCAGCATTTT. Looking up the rest from reference TRBV18 and TRBJ1-5 gives the full variable domain: NAGVMQNPRHLVRRRGQEARLRCSPMKGHSHVYWYRQLPEEGLKFMVYLQKENIIDESGMPKERFSAEFPKEGPSILRIQQVVRGDSAAYFCASSPFGGFNNQPQHFGDGTRLSIL.